Listed below are T cell receptor beta chains from one sample, sequenced in a study of OX40 agonist ivuxolimab in advanced cancers. Data came from immunoSEQ multiplex PCR; TCRdb stores just in-frame clones and leaves some out. The data hold some 100,000 clones, with just over 90% observed a single time. Sequenced here: CD4+ or CD8+ T cells sorted from blood, sampled in a trial of the OX40 agonist ivuxolimab. The receptors shown here come from an adult with an advanced solid tumor such as melanoma, head and neck, liver or kidney cancer. The CDR3 runs from the conserved cysteine through the conserved F or W. The D gene is left open where the match is weak. A clone size is listed for some rows: how often the clone was seen (once, few, many), or a class if it is expanded.

size	D	V	J	DNA	CDR3
once	TRBD1	TRBV6-5	TRBJ2-7	TGTGCCAGCAGTTCGACAGGGCGGCAGTACTTC	CASSSTGRQYF
NA	NA	TRBV7-9	TRBJ2-5	TGTGCCAGCAGCTTATTGTCCCGAACGGAGACCCAGTACTTC	CASSLLSRTETQYF
NA	NA	TRBV11-3	TRBJ2-1	TGTGCCAGCAGCGCTACCGGGACTTACAATGAGCAGTTCTTC	CASSATGTYNEQFF
NA	NA	TRBV5-4	TRBJ2-7	TGTGCCAGCAGCTTTAATAACGAGCAGTACTTC	CASSFNNEQYF
NA	TRBD2	TRBV7-2	TRBJ2-3	TGTGCCAGCAGCTTAGCCCAACTAGCGGCAGATACGCAGTATTTT	CASSLAQLAADTQYF
NA	NA	TRBV27	TRBJ2-1	TGTGCCAGCAGTTTTCGGCATCAAGTTAGCAATGAGCAGTTCTTC	CASSFRHQVSNEQFF
NA	NA	TRBV6-5	TRBJ2-7	TGTGCCAGCGGAGAACTGGGGACGCCCTACGAGCAGTACTTC	CASGELGTPYEQYF
NA	NA	TRBV15	TRBJ1-4	TGTGCCACCAGCAGGGGCTCCCAGGATGAAAAACTGTTTTTT	CATSRGSQDEKLFF
NA	NA	TRBV5-4	TRBJ2-3	TGTGCCAGCAGCTTACGAGGGAGTCGGGCAGATACGCAGTATTTT	CASSLRGSRADTQYF
few	TRBD1	TRBV6-1	TRBJ2-7	TGTGCCAGCACGACAGGGGTACCGCAGTACTTC	CASTTGVPQYF
once	NA	TRBV7-2	TRBJ1-5	TGTGCCAGCAGCTTAGGCCAGATCAATCAGCCCCAGCATTTT	CASSLGQINQPQHF
NA	NA	TRBV5-1	TRBJ2-2	TGCGCCAGCAGCTTGGCCCCGGGGCAGACCGGGGAGCTGTTTTTT	CASSLAPGQTGELFF
NA	TRBD1	TRBV4-1	TRBJ2-7	TGCGCCAGCAGCCAAGATGACAGGGGCCCCTACGAGCAGTACTTC	CASSQDDRGPYEQYF
NA	NA	TRBV9	TRBJ1-3	TGTGCCAGCAGCGTGGGGGACAATGGAAACACCATATATTTT	CASSVGDNGNTIYF
NA	NA	TRBV6-5	TRBJ1-2	TGTGCCAGCAGCTCGCCCTCTGGAACTAACTATGGCTACACCTTC	CASSSPSGTNYGYTF
once	TRBD2	TRBV9	TRBJ2-3	TGTGCCAGCAGCTCCCGGACTAGCAGTAGCACAGATACGCAGTATTTT	CASSSRTSSSTDTQYF
NA	NA	TRBV30	TRBJ1-3	TGTGCCTGGAGTGTTCTCTCTGGAAACACCATATATTTT	CAWSVLSGNTIYF
NA	TRBD1	TRBV6-6	TRBJ2-3	TGTGCCAGCAGTAGACAGGGGAGCACAGATACGCAGTATTTT	CASSRQGSTDTQYF
NA	NA	TRBV27	TRBJ2-5	TGTGCCAGCAGTTTCCGACAGGACCAAGAGACCCAGTACTTC	CASSFRQDQETQYF
NA	NA	TRBV19	TRBJ1-5	TGTGCCAGTAGTTTTTACACCCTCACAGGTAATCAGCCCCAGCATTTT	CASSFYTLTGNQPQHF
NA	NA	TRBV19	TRBJ1-1	TGTGCCAGTAATGAGGACAGAGATATGGACACTGAAGCTTTCTTT	CASNEDRDMDTEAFF
NA	NA	TRBV5-1	TRBJ1-6	TGCGCCAGCAGCTTGGAGCGGCATTCACCCCTCCACTTT	CASSLERHSPLHF
NA	TRBD1	TRBV30	TRBJ1-4	TGTGCCTGGGACCGGGACAGGGGAGGAGAAAAACTGTTTTTT	CAWDRDRGGEKLFF
NA	NA	TRBV5-6	TRBJ1-4	TGTGCCAGCAGCTTGCTGGGGATTGAGGAAAAACTGTTTTTT	CASSLLGIEEKLFF
once	TRBD1	TRBV30	TRBJ1-5	TGTGCCTGGAGTCTAGGACAGGGGAGTCAGCCCCAGCATTTT	CAWSLGQGSQPQHF
NA	TRBD2	TRBV27	TRBJ2-5	TGTGCCAGCAGTCTCGGACTAGCGGGAGTAGAGACCCAGTACTTC	CASSLGLAGVETQYF
NA	TRBD2	TRBV5-1	TRBJ2-1	TGCGCCAGCAGCTCGAGGACTAGCGGGAATTCGGATGAGCAGTTCTTC	CASSSRTSGNSDEQFF
NA	TRBD2	TRBV7-9	TRBJ2-1	TGTGCCAGCAGCTCCTCACTAGCGGGTCGAATCTACAATGAGCAGTTCTTC	CASSSSLAGRIYNEQFF
few	NA	TRBV18	TRBJ2-7	TGTGCCAGCTCACCCTCCAACGAGCAGTACTTC	CASSPSNEQYF
NA	NA	TRBV7-7	TRBJ2-5	TGTGCCAGCAGCTTTGCAAGGGGAGACCAGACCCAGTACTTC	CASSFARGDQTQYF
few	NA	TRBV2	TRBJ2-1	TGTGCCAGCAGTGAAGGTCCAGGGCGCTACAATGAGCAGTTCTTC	CASSEGPGRYNEQFF
NA	TRBD2	TRBV7-9	TRBJ2-4	TGTGCCAGCAGCTTCGGACTAGCGGGGTCCAAAAACATTCAGTACTTC	CASSFGLAGSKNIQYF
NA	TRBD2	TRBV5-6	TRBJ2-2	TGTGCCAGCAGCGAGGGACTAGCGGGAGATACCGGGGAGCTGTTTTTT	CASSEGLAGDTGELFF
NA	TRBD1	TRBV28	TRBJ1-3	TGTGCCAGCAGTTTAGGACAGGGGGGTGGAAACACCATATATTTT	CASSLGQGGGNTIYF
once	TRBD1	TRBV4-1	TRBJ2-5	TGCGCCAGCAGCCAAACGAGGACAGGGCAAGAGACCCAGTACTTC	CASSQTRTGQETQYF
NA	TRBD2	TRBV28	TRBJ2-5	TGTGCCAGCAGTTTAGGTGGGAGGGCCAGAAAGACCCAGTACTTC	CASSLGGRARKTQYF
NA	TRBD2	TRBV7-2	TRBJ2-5	TGTGCCAGCAGCACCTGGACTAGCGGAGGAGGTATGACCCAGTACTTC	CASSTWTSGGGMTQYF
NA	TRBD2	TRBV9	TRBJ2-1	TGTGCCAGCAGCGTAGAAGGTAGCGGGATGTGGTATGGGAACAATGAGCAGTTCTTC	CASSVEGSGMWYGNNEQFF
NA	NA	TRBV5-1	TRBJ2-7	TGCGCCAGCAGTTTGGACGGCTCCTACGAGCAGTACTTC	CASSLDGSYEQYF
NA	NA	TRBV5-1	TRBJ1-1	TGCGCCAGCAGCTTGGTGTCGGGGGCCACTGAAGCTTTCTTT	CASSLVSGATEAFF
NA	TRBD1	TRBV19	TRBJ2-5	TGTGCCAGTAGTATGGTATCAGGGGGCCAAGAGACCCAGTACTTC	CASSMVSGGQETQYF
NA	TRBD2	TRBV11-2	TRBJ2-7	TGTGCCAGCAGCAACTCCGGGACTAGCGGGAGTTACGAGCAGTACTTC	CASSNSGTSGSYEQYF
NA	NA	TRBV21-1	TRBJ2-1	TGTGCCAGCAGCAAAAGGACAAGGCGCAGGGGACCGTACAATGAGCAGTTCTTC	CASSKRTRRRGPYNEQFF
NA	NA	TRBV15	TRBJ1-5	TGTGCCACCAGCACGTTCGGGTCAGTGGGGACTCAGCCCCAGCATTTT	CATSTFGSVGTQPQHF
NA	NA	TRBV4-2	TRBJ2-3	TGTGCCAGCAGCCAAGATTCGCGGGTGCCCCCTCGCACAGATACGCAGTATTTT	CASSQDSRVPPRTDTQYF
once	TRBD1	TRBV6-1	TRBJ1-6	TGTGCCAGCAGTGAAGGGGACAGGGGGCGGAATTCACCCCTCCACTTT	CASSEGDRGRNSPLHF